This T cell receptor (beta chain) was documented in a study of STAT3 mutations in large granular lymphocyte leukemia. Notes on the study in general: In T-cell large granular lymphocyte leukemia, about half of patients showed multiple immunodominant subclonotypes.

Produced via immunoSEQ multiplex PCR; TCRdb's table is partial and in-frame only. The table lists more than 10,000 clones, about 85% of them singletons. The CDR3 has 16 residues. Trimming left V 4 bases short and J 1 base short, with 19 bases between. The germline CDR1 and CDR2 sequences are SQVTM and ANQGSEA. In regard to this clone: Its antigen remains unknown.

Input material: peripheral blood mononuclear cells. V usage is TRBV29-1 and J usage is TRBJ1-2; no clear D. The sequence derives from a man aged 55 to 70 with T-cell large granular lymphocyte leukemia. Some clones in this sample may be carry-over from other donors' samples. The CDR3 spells CSVGSVSLKLNYGYTF. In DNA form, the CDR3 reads TGCAGCGTTGGTTCGGTCAGCCTCAAACTTAACTATGGCTACACCTTC.